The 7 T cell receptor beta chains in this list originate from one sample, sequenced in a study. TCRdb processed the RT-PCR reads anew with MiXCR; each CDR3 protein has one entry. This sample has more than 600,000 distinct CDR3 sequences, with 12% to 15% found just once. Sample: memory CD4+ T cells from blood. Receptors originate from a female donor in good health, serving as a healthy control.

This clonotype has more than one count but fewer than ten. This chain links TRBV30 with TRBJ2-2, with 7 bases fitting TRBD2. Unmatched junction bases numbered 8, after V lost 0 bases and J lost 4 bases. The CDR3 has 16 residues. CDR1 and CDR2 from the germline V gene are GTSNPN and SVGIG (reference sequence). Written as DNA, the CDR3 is TGTGCCTGGAGTGTAATCGGGGGAGGGAGCACCGGGGAGCTGTTTTTT. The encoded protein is CAWSVIGGGSTGELFF.

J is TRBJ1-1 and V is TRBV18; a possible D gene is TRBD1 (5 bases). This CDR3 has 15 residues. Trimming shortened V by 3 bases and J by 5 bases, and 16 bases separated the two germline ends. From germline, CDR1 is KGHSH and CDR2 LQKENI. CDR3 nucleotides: TGTGCCAGCTCACCCAGGAGAGGGGCGGAGACTGAAGCTTTCTTT. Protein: CASSPRRGAETEAFF. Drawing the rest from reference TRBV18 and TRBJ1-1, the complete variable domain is NAGVMQNPRHLVRRRGQEARLRCSPMKGHSHVYWYRQLPEEGLKFMVYLQKENIIDESGMPKERFSAEFPKEGPSILRIQQVVRGDSAAYFCASSPRRGAETEAFFGQGTRLTVV.

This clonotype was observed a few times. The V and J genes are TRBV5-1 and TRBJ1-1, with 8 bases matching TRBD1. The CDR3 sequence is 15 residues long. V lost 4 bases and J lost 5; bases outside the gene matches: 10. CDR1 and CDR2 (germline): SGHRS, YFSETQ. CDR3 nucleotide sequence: TGCGCCAGCAGCCAGGACAGGGTGGGAATGACTGAAGCTTTCTTT. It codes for CASSQDRVGMTEAFF.

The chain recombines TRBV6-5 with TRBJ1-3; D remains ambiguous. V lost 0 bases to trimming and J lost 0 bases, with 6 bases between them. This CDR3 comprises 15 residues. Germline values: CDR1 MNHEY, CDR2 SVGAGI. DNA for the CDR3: TGTGCCAGCAGTTACTCCTGGGACTCTGGAAACACCATATATTTT. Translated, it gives CASSYSWDSGNTIYF.

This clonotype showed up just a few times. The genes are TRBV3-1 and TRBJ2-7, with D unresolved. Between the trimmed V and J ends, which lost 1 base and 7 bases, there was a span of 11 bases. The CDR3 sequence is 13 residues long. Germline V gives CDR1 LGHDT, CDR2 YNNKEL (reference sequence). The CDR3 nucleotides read TGTGCCAGCAGCCAAGTACCGTTAAGGGAGCAGTACTTC. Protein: CASSQVPLREQYF.

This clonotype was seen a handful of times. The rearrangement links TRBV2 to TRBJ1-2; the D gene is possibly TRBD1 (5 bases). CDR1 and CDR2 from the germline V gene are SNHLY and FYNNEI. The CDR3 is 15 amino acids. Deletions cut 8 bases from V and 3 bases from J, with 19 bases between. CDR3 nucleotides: TGTGCCAGCGGGGCCGGACAAGCAAGGGACTATGGCTACACCTTC. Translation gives CASGAGQARDYGYTF.

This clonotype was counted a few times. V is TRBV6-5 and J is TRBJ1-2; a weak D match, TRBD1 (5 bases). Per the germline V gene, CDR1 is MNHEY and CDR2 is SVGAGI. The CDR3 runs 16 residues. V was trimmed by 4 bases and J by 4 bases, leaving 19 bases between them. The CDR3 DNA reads TGTGCCAGCAGTTCACGGCCATCAGGGATTTCCTATGGCTACACCTTC. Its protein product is CASSSRPSGISYGYTF.